This TCR beta chain was observed in a study of blood T cell repertoires in COVID-19. The CDR3 contains 15 residues. The V gene end was trimmed by 5 bases and the J gene end by 5 bases; junction bases not matched to a gene: 11. Germline V gene lookup returns CDR1 MNHEY and CDR2 SMNVEV (reference sequence). Assay used: immunoSEQ multiplex PCR; TCRdb lists only in-frame clones, some missing. This sample has about 300,000 clones; roughly 87% occur once, and the top ten carry approximately 6%. This chain uses TRBV27 with TRBJ1-2; 7 bases agree with TRBD1. Sequenced: PBMCs or T cells enriched from blood (not recorded which). This sequence originates from a woman between 25 and 40 years old who had recovered from COVID-19. Here the CDR3 DNA reads TGTGCCAGCAGTCCCTCAGTGACAGGGAGGTATGGCTACACCTTC. Residues: CASSPSVTGRYGYTF.